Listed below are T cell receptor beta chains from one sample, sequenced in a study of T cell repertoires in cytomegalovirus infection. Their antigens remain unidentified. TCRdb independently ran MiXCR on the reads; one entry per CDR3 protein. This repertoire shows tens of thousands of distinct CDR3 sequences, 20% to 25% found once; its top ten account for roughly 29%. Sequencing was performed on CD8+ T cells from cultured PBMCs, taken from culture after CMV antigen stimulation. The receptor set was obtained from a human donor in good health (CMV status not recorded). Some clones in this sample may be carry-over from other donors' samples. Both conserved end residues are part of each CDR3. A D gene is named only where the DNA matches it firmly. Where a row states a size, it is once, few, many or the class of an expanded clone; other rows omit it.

cdr3_aa: CASSPRTNTGELFF
cdr3_nt: TGTGCCAGCAGTCCAAGGACAAACACCGGGGAGCTGTTTTTT
v_call: TRBV28
d_call: .
j_call: TRBJ2-2
clone_size: .

cdr3_aa: CASSLGGAPGANVLTF
cdr3_nt: TGTGCCAGCAGTTTAGGGGGGGCACCTGGGGCCAACGTCCTGACTTTC
v_call: TRBV12-3/TRBV12-4
d_call: .
j_call: TRBJ2-6
clone_size: few

cdr3_aa: CASSLHLAGKETQYF
cdr3_nt: TGTGCCAGCAGCTTACATCTAGCAGGGAAAGAGACCCAGTACTTC
v_call: TRBV7-2
d_call: .
j_call: TRBJ2-5
clone_size: few

cdr3_aa: CASSFAGAFHTIYF
cdr3_nt: TGTGCCAGCAGCTTCGCGGGGGCCTTTCACACCATATATTTT
v_call: TRBV7-2
d_call: .
j_call: TRBJ1-3
clone_size: few

cdr3_aa: CASSPSGKDNEQFF
cdr3_nt: TGTGCCAGCAGCCCTAGCGGGAAGGACAATGAGCAGTTCTTC
v_call: TRBV7-8
d_call: TRBD2
j_call: TRBJ2-1
clone_size: many

cdr3_aa: CASSTTGGWGTEAFF
cdr3_nt: TGTGCCAGCAGCACAACAGGGGGCTGGGGCACTGAAGCTTTCTTT
v_call: TRBV7-9
d_call: TRBD1
j_call: TRBJ1-1
clone_size: .

cdr3_aa: CASSSPGAGTEAFF
cdr3_nt: TGTGCCAGCAGTTCGCCGGGAGCAGGAACTGAAGCTTTCTTT
v_call: TRBV6-1
d_call: .
j_call: TRBJ1-1
clone_size: .

cdr3_aa: CASSQVGWDRGLNEQFF
cdr3_nt: TGTGCCAGCAGCCAAGTTGGTTGGGACAGGGGGCTCAATGAGCAGTTCTTC
v_call: TRBV4-2
d_call: TRBD1
j_call: TRBJ2-1
clone_size: few

cdr3_aa: CASSQDSILAGVNEQFF
cdr3_nt: TGCGCCAGCAGCCAAGATAGTATCCTAGCGGGGGTCAATGAGCAGTTCTTC
v_call: TRBV4-1
d_call: TRBD2
j_call: TRBJ2-1
clone_size: .

cdr3_aa: CASSPSLGFAGELFF
cdr3_nt: TGCGCCAGCAGCCCTAGCCTGGGGTTCGCCGGGGAGCTGTTTTTT
v_call: TRBV4-3
d_call: .
j_call: TRBJ2-2
clone_size: .

cdr3_aa: CASSYRPGDLNTIYF
cdr3_nt: TGTGCCAGCAGTTACCGGCCAGGGGATTTGAACACCATATATTTT
v_call: TRBV6-2/TRBV6-3
d_call: .
j_call: TRBJ1-3
clone_size: few

cdr3_aa: CASRTASGGRETQYF
cdr3_nt: TGTGCCAGCCGGACCGCCTCAGGGGGCAGAGAGACCCAGTACTTC
v_call: TRBV12-3/TRBV12-4
d_call: TRBD1
j_call: TRBJ2-5
clone_size: few

cdr3_aa: CASSQDHRGYGYTF
cdr3_nt: TGTGCCAGCAGCCAAGATCACAGGGGATATGGCTACACCTTC
v_call: TRBV3-1
d_call: TRBD1
j_call: TRBJ1-2
clone_size: .